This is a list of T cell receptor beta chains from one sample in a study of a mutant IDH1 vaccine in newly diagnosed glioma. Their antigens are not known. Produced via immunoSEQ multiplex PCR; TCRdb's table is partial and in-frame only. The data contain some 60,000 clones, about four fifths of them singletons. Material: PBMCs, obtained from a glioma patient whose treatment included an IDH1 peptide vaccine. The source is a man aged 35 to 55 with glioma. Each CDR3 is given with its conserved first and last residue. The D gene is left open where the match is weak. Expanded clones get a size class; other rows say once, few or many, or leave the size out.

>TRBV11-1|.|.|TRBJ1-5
TGTGCCAGCAGAGCCCCCCCGGGCCAGAATCAGCCCCAGCATTTT
CASRAPPGQNQPQHF
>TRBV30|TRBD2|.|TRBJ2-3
TGTGCCTGGAGTTTAGGACTAGCGGGAGTACATTCAGATACGCAGTATTTT
CAWSLGLAGVHSDTQYF
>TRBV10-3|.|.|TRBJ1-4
TGTGCCATCAGTGAACGGGGGGCGGATGAAAAACTGTTTTTT
CAISERGADEKLFF
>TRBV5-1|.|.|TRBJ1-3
TGCGCCAGCAGGCAAAGCTCTGGAAACACCATATATTTT
CASRQSSGNTIYF
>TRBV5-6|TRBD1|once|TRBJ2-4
TGTGCCAGCAGTTTACCCGGGACAGGGGGCAGGCTGAGTAAAAACATTCAGTACTTC
CASSLPGTGGRLSKNIQYF
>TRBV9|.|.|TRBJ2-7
TGTGCCAGCAGCGTAGTGGTGGGCCACGAGCAGTACTTC
CASSVVVGHEQYF
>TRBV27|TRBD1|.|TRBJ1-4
TGTGCCAGCAGTTTTCTCCCGGGACAGCCTAATGAAAAACTGTTTTTT
CASSFLPGQPNEKLFF
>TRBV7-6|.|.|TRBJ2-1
TGTGCCAGCAGCATATCGGGACACGATGAGCAGTTCTTC
CASSISGHDEQFF
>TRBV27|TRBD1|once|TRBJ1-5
TGTGCCAGCAGTTCCCTAGGACAGGGGAATCAGCCCCAGCATTTT
CASSSLGQGNQPQHF
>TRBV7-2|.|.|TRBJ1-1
TGTGCCAGCAGCTTAGCGGGGGACACTGAAGCTTTCTTT
CASSLAGDTEAFF
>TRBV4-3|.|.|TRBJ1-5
TGCGCCAGCAGCCAAGATTCCGGGGAGGACAATCAGCCCCAGCATTTT
CASSQDSGEDNQPQHF
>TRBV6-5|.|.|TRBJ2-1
TGTGCCAGCAGTTACTCGAAACTAGGATACAATGAGCAGTTCTTC
CASSYSKLGYNEQFF
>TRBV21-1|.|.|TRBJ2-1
TGTGCCAGCATCGGACTAGCGGACTACAATGAGCAGTTCTTC
CASIGLADYNEQFF
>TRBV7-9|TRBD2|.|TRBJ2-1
TGTGCCAGCATCCGCTGGGGGACTAGCGGTTATGAGCAGTTCTTC
CASIRWGTSGYEQFF
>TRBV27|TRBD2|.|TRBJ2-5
TGTGCCAGCAGAACCTACCTAGCGGGGGGGAGGAAAGAGACCCAGTACTTC
CASRTYLAGGRKETQYF
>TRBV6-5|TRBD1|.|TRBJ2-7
TGTGCCAGCAGCAGGGGGTCCCCCTACGAGCAGTACTTC
CASSRGSPYEQYF
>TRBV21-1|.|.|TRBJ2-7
TGTGCCAGCAGCAAAGAAGACAGGTCCTCTTACGAGCAGTACTTC
CASSKEDRSSYEQYF
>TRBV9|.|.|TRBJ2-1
TGTGCCAGCAGCGGAGTCAGAGGGGGGAATGAGCAGTTCTTC
CASSGVRGGNEQFF
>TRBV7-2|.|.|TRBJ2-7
TGTGCCAGCAGCTCCCCCGACATCTACGAGCAGTACTTC
CASSSPDIYEQYF
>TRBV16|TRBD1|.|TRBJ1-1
TGTGCCAGCAGCCAATTCGGACAGGACGCTGAAGCTTTCTTT
CASSQFGQDAEAFF
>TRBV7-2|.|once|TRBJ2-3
TGTGCCAGCAGCTTTGCCCGCAGGGTTAACACAGATACGCAGTATTTT
CASSFARRVNTDTQYF
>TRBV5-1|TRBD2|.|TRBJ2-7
TGCGCCAGCAGCTTGGGGACTAGCGGGATATCCTACGAGCAGTACTTC
CASSLGTSGISYEQYF
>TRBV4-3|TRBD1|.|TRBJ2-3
TGCGCCAGCAGCCATACAGGGGCGGGAGATACGCAGTATTTT
CASSHTGAGDTQYF
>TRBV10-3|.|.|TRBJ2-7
TGTGCCATCAGTGAGAAAGGGGGCTACGAGCAGTACTTC
CAISEKGGYEQYF
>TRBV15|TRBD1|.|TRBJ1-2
TGTGCCACCAGGAGTCCGGGACAGGGGGCGGATGGCTACACCTTC
CATRSPGQGADGYTF
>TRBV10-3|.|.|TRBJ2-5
TGTGGTTCATCAGTGACCGGCCAAATTGAGGCCCAGTACTTC
CGSSVTGQIEAQYF
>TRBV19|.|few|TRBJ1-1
TGTGCCAGTAGTACGGGGTTAGAGAACACTGAAGCTTTCTTT
CASSTGLENTEAFF
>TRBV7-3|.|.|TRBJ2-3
TGTGCCAGCAGCTCGACTTGGACGGGCACAGATACGCAGTATTTT
CASSSTWTGTDTQYF
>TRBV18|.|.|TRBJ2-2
TGTGCCAGCTCGCTAGGGACACCGAACACCGGGGAGCTGTTTTTT
CASSLGTPNTGELFF